Presented here are 6 T cell receptor beta chains from one specimen sequenced in a study of T cell responses to AZD1222 COVID-19 vaccine. Profiling relied on immunoSEQ multiplex PCR, and the TCRdb table lists in-frame clones only, not all of them. The repertoire holds 180,000 or so clones, approximately 93% seen once, with roughly 1.7% in the top ten. This specimen consisted of peripheral blood, obtained 28 days after the second AZD1222 dose. The receptor set was obtained from an adult who received the AZD1222 COVID-19 vaccine.

The V call is TRBV19, the J call TRBJ1-5; D is ambiguous. V dropped 5 bases and J dropped 9 bases, with 11 bases sitting between them. The CDR3 has 12 amino acids. Germline CDR1 LNHDA, CDR2 SQIVND (reference sequence). The CDR3 sequence: CASSLSGWPQHF. As DNA, the CDR3 is TGTGCCAGTAGTCTCTCAGGTTGGCCCCAGCATTTT.

The rearrangement links TRBV7-8 to TRBJ1-6; TRBD1 aligns across 7 bases. Germline V gene lookup returns CDR1 SGHVS and CDR2 FQNEAQ. V trimming: 4 bases; J trimming: 7 bases; junction bases outside the gene matches: 10. This CDR3 is 16 amino acids long. DNA of the CDR3: TGTGCCAGCAGCTACCGACAGGGAAAGTCGAATTCACCCCTCCACTTT. It translates to CASSYRQGKSNSPLHF.

This chain connects TRBV6-5 to TRBJ2-1, with TRBD1 identical over 9 bases. Per germline, CDR1 MNHEY and CDR2 SVGAGI. V lost 6 bases and J lost 10; bases outside the gene matches: 10. The CDR3 covers 14 residues. The CDR3 loop reads CASRYDRGSQEQFF. CDR3 DNA: TGTGCCAGCAGATATGACAGGGGGTCTCAGGAGCAGTTCTTC.

In DNA, the CDR3 is TGTGCCAGTAGTAGAAAGCGGGAGGCCTACAATGAGCAGTTCTTC. Amino acids: CASSRKREAYNEQFF. V is TRBV19 and J is TRBJ2-1; 9 bases align to TRBD2. CDR3 length: 15 amino acids. J lost 2 bases, V lost 4 bases, and 3 bases had no gene match. Looked up from germline, CDR1 is LNHDA and CDR2 is SQIVND (reference sequence).

The chain recombines TRBV19 with TRBJ2-3; D not resolved. The CDR3 contains 14 residues. Germline V CDR1 and CDR2: LNHDA, SQIVND (reference sequence). CDR3 DNA: TGTTGTCACGTGGGAAAACGCCCAACAGATACGCAGTATTTT. It encodes CCHVGKRPTDTQYF. The variable domain in full, with the rest retrieved from reference TRBV19 and TRBJ2-3, is DGGITQSPKYLFRKEGQNVTLSCEQNLNHDAMYWYRQDPGQGLRLIYYSQIVNDFQKGDIAEGYSVSREKKESFPLTVTSAQKNPTAFYLCCHVGKRPTDTQYFGPGTRLTVL.

The chain links TRBV5-1 to TRBJ2-5; the D is unclear. The CDR3 sequence is 14 residues long. Germline V gives CDR1 SGHRS, CDR2 YFSETQ. V was cut by 0 bases and J by 0 bases, with 6 bases left in between. The CDR3 nucleotides are TGCGCCAGCAGCTTGGCAATGTACCAAGAGACCCAGTACTTC. This encodes CASSLAMYQETQYF.